Listed below are T cell receptor beta chains from one sample, sequenced in a study of ipilimumab plus nivolumab after autologous stem cell transplantation. Assay: immunoSEQ multiplex PCR; the TCRdb copy retains only in-frame clones and omits some. The top ten hold nearly 0.9% of the sample, which has about 43,000 clones, roughly 84% seen once. Sequencing used PBMCs, obtained in a trial of ipilimumab plus nivolumab as post-transplant consolidation. The receptors stem from a male donor with multiple myeloma. Each CDR3 is given with its conserved first and last residue. Fields, in order: V gene, clone size, D gene, J gene, CDR3 protein, CDR3 DNA. D genes are given only for firm matches. Where a row states a size, it is once, few, many or the class of an expanded clone; other rows omit it.

v_gene: TRBV6-6; abundance: NA; d_gene: NA; j_gene: TRBJ2-7; CDR3aa: CASSLLSGSYEQYF; CDR3nt: TGTGCCAGCAGCCTACTGTCAGGGTCCTACGAGCAGTACTTC
v_gene: TRBV29-1; abundance: NA; d_gene: NA; j_gene: TRBJ1-2; CDR3aa: CSVADRIYTF; CDR3nt: TGCAGCGTTGCCGACAGGATCTACACCTTC
v_gene: TRBV7-9; abundance: NA; d_gene: TRBD2; j_gene: TRBJ2-7; CDR3aa: CATAGGDEQYF; CDR3nt: TGTGCCACCGCGGGGGGAGACGAGCAGTACTTC
v_gene: TRBV7-9; abundance: once; d_gene: NA; j_gene: TRBJ2-7; CDR3aa: CASSPGRGGEQYF; CDR3nt: TGTGCCAGCAGCCCAGGGAGGGGGGGCGAGCAGTACTTC
v_gene: TRBV27; abundance: NA; d_gene: NA; j_gene: TRBJ2-5; CDR3aa: CASSPPGHQETQYF; CDR3nt: TGTGCCAGCAGTCCTCCGGGCCACCAAGAGACCCAGTACTTC
v_gene: TRBV21-1; abundance: NA; d_gene: NA; j_gene: TRBJ2-3; CDR3aa: CATRGAILGRTDTQYF; CDR3nt: TGTGCCACCCGAGGGGCGATTTTGGGTCGCACAGATACGCAGTATTTT
v_gene: TRBV11-1; abundance: NA; d_gene: TRBD1; j_gene: TRBJ2-7; CDR3aa: CASSPDPGQTYEQYF; CDR3nt: TGTGCCAGCAGCCCAGATCCGGGACAGACCTACGAGCAGTACTTC
v_gene: TRBV28; abundance: NA; d_gene: TRBD1; j_gene: TRBJ1-1; CDR3aa: CASSLSQGVQAFF; CDR3nt: TGTGCCAGCAGTTTATCCCAGGGGGTTCAAGCTTTCTTT
v_gene: TRBV6-5; abundance: NA; d_gene: NA; j_gene: TRBJ2-7; CDR3aa: CASFGSGSSYEQYF; CDR3nt: TGTGCCAGCTTTGGGAGCGGGTCTTCCTACGAGCAGTACTTC
v_gene: TRBV9; abundance: few; d_gene: NA; j_gene: TRBJ1-2; CDR3aa: CASSVDPNYGYTF; CDR3nt: TGTGCCAGCAGCGTAGATCCTAACTATGGCTACACCTTC
v_gene: TRBV11-2; abundance: NA; d_gene: NA; j_gene: TRBJ2-7; CDR3aa: CASSLVELRYEQYF; CDR3nt: TGTGCCAGCAGCTTAGTTGAGTTGAGATACGAGCAGTACTTC
v_gene: TRBV10-3; abundance: NA; d_gene: NA; j_gene: TRBJ2-7; CDR3aa: CAISDVPGMGEQYF; CDR3nt: TGTGCCATCAGTGATGTCCCGGGAATGGGCGAGCAGTACTTC
v_gene: TRBV19; abundance: NA; d_gene: NA; j_gene: TRBJ2-3; CDR3aa: CASSYTFWVHSTDTQYF; CDR3nt: TGTGCCAGTAGCTACACCTTTTGGGTTCACAGCACAGATACGCAGTATTTT
v_gene: TRBV4-2; abundance: once; d_gene: NA; j_gene: TRBJ1-4; CDR3aa: CASSNEKLFF; CDR3nt: TGTGCCAGCAGCAATGAAAAACTGTTTTTT
v_gene: TRBV27; abundance: NA; d_gene: TRBD2; j_gene: TRBJ2-7; CDR3aa: CASRYRGRLAGEDYEQYF; CDR3nt: TGTGCCAGCAGATACAGGGGTCGACTAGCGGGAGAGGACTACGAGCAGTACTTC
v_gene: TRBV7-9; abundance: NA; d_gene: TRBD1; j_gene: TRBJ1-4; CDR3aa: CASTPQGGTNEKLFF; CDR3nt: TGTGCCAGCACCCCCCAGGGGGGAACTAATGAAAAACTGTTTTTT
v_gene: TRBV5-1; abundance: NA; d_gene: TRBD1; j_gene: TRBJ2-1; CDR3aa: CASSLNPGQGTNEQFF; CDR3nt: TGCGCCAGCAGCTTAAACCCGGGACAGGGGACGAATGAGCAGTTCTTC
v_gene: TRBV12-5; abundance: NA; d_gene: NA; j_gene: TRBJ1-2; CDR3aa: CASGLDKNYGYTF; CDR3nt: TGTGCTAGTGGCCTGGACAAAAACTATGGCTACACCTTC
v_gene: TRBV5-1; abundance: NA; d_gene: TRBD2; j_gene: TRBJ2-7; CDR3aa: CASSAGTSGRTYEQYF; CDR3nt: TGCGCCAGCAGCGCTGGGACTAGCGGGCGTACCTACGAGCAGTACTTC
v_gene: TRBV27; abundance: NA; d_gene: NA; j_gene: TRBJ1-1; CDR3aa: CASSLSRVTMNTEAFF; CDR3nt: TGTGCCAGCAGTTTATCCCGGGTAACTATGAACACTGAAGCTTTCTTT
v_gene: TRBV7-9; abundance: NA; d_gene: NA; j_gene: TRBJ1-5; CDR3aa: CASSLEYSNQPQHF; CDR3nt: TGTGCCAGCAGCTTAGAATATAGCAATCAGCCCCAGCATTTT
v_gene: TRBV11-2; abundance: NA; d_gene: NA; j_gene: TRBJ1-5; CDR3aa: CASSLEAGWNQPQHF; CDR3nt: TGTGCCAGCAGCTTAGAGGCGGGGTGGAATCAGCCCCAGCATTTT
v_gene: TRBV5-1; abundance: NA; d_gene: NA; j_gene: TRBJ1-2; CDR3aa: CASSFGSDSNYGYTF; CDR3nt: TGCGCCAGCAGCTTCGGCAGCGATTCTAACTATGGCTACACCTTC
v_gene: TRBV5-6; abundance: NA; d_gene: TRBD1; j_gene: TRBJ2-7; CDR3aa: CASIPTPGTAYEQYF; CDR3nt: TGTGCCAGCATCCCCACCCCCGGGACAGCTTACGAGCAGTACTTC
v_gene: TRBV4-1; abundance: NA; d_gene: NA; j_gene: TRBJ1-3; CDR3aa: CASSQDEAAGNTIYF; CDR3nt: TGCGCCAGCAGCCAAGACGAAGCGGCGGGAAACACCATATATTTT
v_gene: TRBV5-1; abundance: NA; d_gene: NA; j_gene: TRBJ2-3; CDR3aa: CASSLATDTQYF; CDR3nt: TGCGCCAGCAGCTTGGCCACAGATACGCAGTATTTT
v_gene: TRBV4-1; abundance: NA; d_gene: TRBD1; j_gene: TRBJ2-5; CDR3aa: CASSDRVQETQYF; CDR3nt: TGCGCCAGCAGCGACAGGGTGCAAGAGACCCAGTACTTC
v_gene: TRBV27; abundance: NA; d_gene: NA; j_gene: TRBJ1-3; CDR3aa: CASSLYDPLTGNPGNTIYF; CDR3nt: TGTGCCAGCAGTTTATACGACCCGTTAACAGGGAACCCTGGAAACACCATATATTTT
v_gene: TRBV4-1; abundance: few; d_gene: NA; j_gene: TRBJ1-5; CDR3aa: CASGYGNQPQHF; CDR3nt: TGCGCCAGCGGGTACGGCAATCAGCCCCAGCATTTT
v_gene: TRBV25-1; abundance: NA; d_gene: NA; j_gene: TRBJ2-6; CDR3aa: CASSRSGANVLTF; CDR3nt: TGTGCCAGCAGCCGCTCTGGGGCCAACGTCCTGACTTTC
v_gene: TRBV19; abundance: NA; d_gene: TRBD1; j_gene: TRBJ1-2; CDR3aa: CASIGDRVKRNYGYTF; CDR3nt: TGTGCCAGTATCGGGGACAGGGTAAAGAGGAACTATGGCTACACCTTC
v_gene: TRBV13; abundance: NA; d_gene: TRBD2; j_gene: TRBJ2-7; CDR3aa: CASSLGSSGYEQYF; CDR3nt: TGTGCCAGCAGCTTAGGTAGTAGCGGGTACGAGCAGTACTTC
v_gene: TRBV29-1; abundance: medium-sized; d_gene: TRBD1; j_gene: TRBJ2-2; CDR3aa: CSVGDRRRDTGELFF; CDR3nt: TGCAGCGTGGGGGACAGAAGGCGGGACACCGGGGAGCTGTTTTTT
v_gene: TRBV10-1; abundance: NA; d_gene: TRBD2; j_gene: TRBJ2-7; CDR3aa: CASSTGGSYEQYF; CDR3nt: TGCGCCAGCAGTACGGGAGGGAGCTACGAGCAGTACTTC
v_gene: TRBV9; abundance: NA; d_gene: NA; j_gene: TRBJ1-2; CDR3aa: CASSGTAHYGYTF; CDR3nt: TGTGCCAGCAGCGGAACAGCCCACTATGGCTACACCTTC
v_gene: TRBV7-9; abundance: NA; d_gene: NA; j_gene: TRBJ1-2; CDR3aa: CASSLGQGDYGYTF; CDR3nt: TGTGCCAGCAGCTTAGGGCAGGGAGACTATGGCTACACCTTC
v_gene: TRBV9; abundance: NA; d_gene: NA; j_gene: TRBJ2-5; CDR3aa: CASSYGGAETQYF; CDR3nt: TGTGCCAGCAGCTATGGGGGGGCGGAGACCCAGTACTTC
v_gene: TRBV7-9; abundance: NA; d_gene: TRBD1; j_gene: TRBJ2-3; CDR3aa: CASDLETGGTDTQYF; CDR3nt: TGTGCCAGCGACTTAGAGACAGGGGGCACAGATACGCAGTATTTT
v_gene: TRBV5-8; abundance: NA; d_gene: TRBD2; j_gene: TRBJ2-2; CDR3aa: CASSLVQRGSNTGELFF; CDR3nt: TGTGCCAGCAGCTTGGTGCAGCGGGGTTCGAACACCGGGGAGCTGTTTTTT
v_gene: TRBV7-3; abundance: NA; d_gene: NA; j_gene: TRBJ2-1; CDR3aa: CASSPTGNNEQFF; CDR3nt: TGTGCCAGCAGCCCTACAGGGAACAATGAGCAGTTCTTC
v_gene: TRBV18; abundance: NA; d_gene: NA; j_gene: TRBJ2-7; CDR3aa: CASSPATIDHEQYF; CDR3nt: TGTGCCAGCTCACCAGCGACCATAGACCACGAGCAGTACTTC
v_gene: TRBV7-9; abundance: once; d_gene: NA; j_gene: TRBJ1-1; CDR3aa: CASTLDVQAFF; CDR3nt: TGTGCCAGCACCTTAGACGTCCAAGCTTTCTTT